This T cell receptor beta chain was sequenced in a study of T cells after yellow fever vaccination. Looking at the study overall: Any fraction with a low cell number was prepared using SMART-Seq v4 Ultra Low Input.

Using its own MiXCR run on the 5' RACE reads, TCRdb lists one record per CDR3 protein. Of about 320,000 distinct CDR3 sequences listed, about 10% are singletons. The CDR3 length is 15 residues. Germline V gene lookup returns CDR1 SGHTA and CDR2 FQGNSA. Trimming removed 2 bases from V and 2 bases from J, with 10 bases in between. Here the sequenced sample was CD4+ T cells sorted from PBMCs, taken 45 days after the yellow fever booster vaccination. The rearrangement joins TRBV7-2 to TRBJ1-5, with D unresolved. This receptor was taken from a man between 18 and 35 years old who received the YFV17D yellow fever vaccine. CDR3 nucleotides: TGTGCCAGCAGCTTAAGTGGCTCGGGCAATCAGCCCCAGCATTTT. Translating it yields CASSLSGSGNQPQHF. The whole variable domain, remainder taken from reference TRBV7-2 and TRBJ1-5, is GAGVSQSPSNKVTEKGKDVELRCDPISGHTALYWYRQSLGQGLEFLIYFQGNSAPDKSGLPSDRFSAERTGGSVSTLTIQRTQQEDSAVYLCASSLSGSGNQPQHFGDGTRLSIL.